Listed below are T cell receptor beta chains from one sample, sequenced in a study of PD-L1 blockade in urothelial cancer. TCRdb keeps only in-frame clones here, not all; method: immunoSEQ multiplex PCR. The sample carries 30,000 to 40,000 clones, roughly 84% recorded once. The sequenced sample was PBMCs, obtained around atezolizumab (anti-PD-L1) treatment. Source of these receptors: a man in his sixties with urothelial cancer. Each CDR3 is given with its conserved first and last residue. A D gene is named only where the DNA matches it firmly. Clone size is stated in some rows and not others, as once, few, many or a class when expanded.

D gene: TRBD1; clone size: NA; J gene: TRBJ2-4; V gene: TRBV15; CDR3 protein: CATSSRGQVIQYF; CDR3 DNA: TGTGCCACCAGCAGCAGGGGGCAGGTCATTCAGTACTTC
D gene: TRBD1; clone size: NA; J gene: TRBJ2-7; V gene: TRBV6-1; CDR3 protein: CASSQGQGSSYEQYF; CDR3 DNA: TGTGCCAGCAGCCAAGGACAGGGGAGTTCCTACGAGCAGTACTTC
D gene: TRBD2; clone size: NA; J gene: TRBJ2-3; V gene: TRBV4-1; CDR3 protein: CASSQGLAELTDTQYF; CDR3 DNA: TGCGCCAGCAGCCAAGGACTAGCGGAGCTCACAGATACGCAGTATTTT
D gene: TRBD1; clone size: NA; J gene: TRBJ2-5; V gene: TRBV7-7; CDR3 protein: CASSLGTEETQYF; CDR3 DNA: TGTGCTAGCAGCCTAGGGACAGAAGAGACCCAGTACTTC
D gene: TRBD1; clone size: NA; J gene: TRBJ1-3; V gene: TRBV2; CDR3 protein: CASRPDRASGNTIYF; CDR3 DNA: TGTGCCAGCAGGCCGGACAGGGCCTCTGGAAACACCATATATTTT
D gene: NA; clone size: NA; J gene: TRBJ2-7; V gene: TRBV6-6; CDR3 protein: CASITGSGTEQYF; CDR3 DNA: TGTGCCAGCATCACGGGTAGTGGAACCGAGCAGTACTTC
D gene: TRBD2; clone size: NA; J gene: TRBJ2-5; V gene: TRBV2; CDR3 protein: CASSLGLAGETQYF; CDR3 DNA: TGTGCCAGCAGTTTGGGACTAGCGGGAGAGACCCAGTACTTC
D gene: TRBD1; clone size: NA; J gene: TRBJ2-2; V gene: TRBV5-1; CDR3 protein: CASNQWTGGSTGELFF; CDR3 DNA: TGCGCCAGCAATCAATGGACAGGGGGTAGTACCGGGGAGCTGTTTTTT
D gene: NA; clone size: NA; J gene: TRBJ1-6; V gene: TRBV19; CDR3 protein: CASSIASPSPLHF; CDR3 DNA: TGTGCCAGTAGTATAGCGTCCCCCTCACCCCTCCACTTT
D gene: TRBD2; clone size: NA; J gene: TRBJ2-7; V gene: TRBV29-1; CDR3 protein: CSVRSTGLSYEQYF; CDR3 DNA: TGCAGCGTCCGAAGTACGGGACTATCCTACGAGCAGTACTTC
D gene: NA; clone size: once; J gene: TRBJ2-7; V gene: TRBV30; CDR3 protein: CAWSVGGPSYEQYF; CDR3 DNA: TGTGCCTGGAGTGTCGGGGGGCCCTCCTACGAGCAGTACTTC
D gene: NA; clone size: NA; J gene: TRBJ2-5; V gene: TRBV6-1; CDR3 protein: CASSRAGFETQYF; CDR3 DNA: TGTGCCAGCAGTAGAGCGGGTTTTGAGACCCAGTACTTC
D gene: NA; clone size: few; J gene: TRBJ1-5; V gene: TRBV19; CDR3 protein: CASSMTGSNQPQHF; CDR3 DNA: TGTGCCAGTAGTATGACAGGCAGCAATCAGCCCCAGCATTTT
D gene: NA; clone size: NA; J gene: TRBJ2-7; V gene: TRBV4-2; CDR3 protein: CASSQAGDEQYF; CDR3 DNA: TGTGCCAGCAGCCAAGCGGGGGACGAGCAGTACTTC
D gene: TRBD2; clone size: NA; J gene: TRBJ2-7; V gene: TRBV9; CDR3 protein: CASSASGTSYEQYF; CDR3 DNA: TGTGCCAGCAGCGCTAGCGGGACCTCCTACGAGCAGTACTTC
D gene: NA; clone size: once; J gene: TRBJ1-1; V gene: TRBV4-3; CDR3 protein: CASSQDSGRNTEAFF; CDR3 DNA: TGCGCCAGCAGCCAAGATAGCGGCAGGAACACTGAAGCTTTCTTT
D gene: TRBD1; clone size: NA; J gene: TRBJ2-1; V gene: TRBV7-9; CDR3 protein: CASSSTDRGPYNEQFF; CDR3 DNA: TGTGCCAGCAGCTCAACAGACAGGGGACCCTACAATGAGCAGTTCTTC
D gene: NA; clone size: NA; J gene: TRBJ2-1; V gene: TRBV19; CDR3 protein: CASSIPGSSYNEQFF; CDR3 DNA: TGTGCCAGTAGTATACCCGGTAGCTCCTACAATGAGCAGTTCTTC
D gene: NA; clone size: NA; J gene: TRBJ2-7; V gene: TRBV2; CDR3 protein: CASSGSGREQYF; CDR3 DNA: TGTGCCAGCAGTGGTTCAGGGCGGGAGCAGTACTTC
D gene: NA; clone size: NA; J gene: TRBJ2-1; V gene: TRBV5-4; CDR3 protein: CASSLVVGVDPEQFF; CDR3 DNA: TGTGCCAGCAGCTTGGTGGTGGGAGTGGATCCTGAGCAGTTCTTC
D gene: TRBD2; clone size: NA; J gene: TRBJ2-2; V gene: TRBV9; CDR3 protein: CASSVGLAANTGELFF; CDR3 DNA: TGTGCCAGCAGCGTAGGACTAGCGGCAAACACCGGGGAGCTGTTTTTT
D gene: NA; clone size: NA; J gene: TRBJ1-1; V gene: TRBV5-4; CDR3 protein: CASSLWSSTEAFF; CDR3 DNA: TGTGCCAGCAGCCTGTGGTCGAGCACTGAAGCTTTCTTT
D gene: TRBD1; clone size: NA; J gene: TRBJ1-2; V gene: TRBV7-6; CDR3 protein: CASSADRGPYGYTF; CDR3 DNA: TGTGCCAGCAGCGCCGACAGGGGGCCCTATGGCTACACCTTC
D gene: TRBD1; clone size: NA; J gene: TRBJ2-1; V gene: TRBV5-8; CDR3 protein: CASSSRTGRAYNEQFF; CDR3 DNA: TGTGCCAGCAGCTCCCGGACAGGGCGGGCCTACAATGAGCAGTTCTTC
D gene: NA; clone size: NA; J gene: TRBJ2-1; V gene: TRBV30; CDR3 protein: CAWSPTKRNEQFF; CDR3 DNA: TGTGCCTGGAGTCCCACTAAAAGGAATGAGCAGTTCTTC
D gene: TRBD1; clone size: NA; J gene: TRBJ2-3; V gene: TRBV19; CDR3 protein: CASSITTGADTQYF; CDR3 DNA: TGTGCCAGTAGTATAACGACAGGGGCGGATACGCAGTATTTT
D gene: TRBD2; clone size: once; J gene: TRBJ2-5; V gene: TRBV11-2; CDR3 protein: CASSLAPLAGGETQYF; CDR3 DNA: TGTGCCAGCAGCTTAGCCCCCTTAGCGGGGGGGGAGACCCAGTACTTC
D gene: NA; clone size: few; J gene: TRBJ1-2; V gene: TRBV9; CDR3 protein: CASSASLGAGYGYTF; CDR3 DNA: TGTGCCAGCAGCGCAAGCCTAGGTGCTGGCTATGGCTACACCTTC
D gene: TRBD1; clone size: NA; J gene: TRBJ2-7; V gene: TRBV6-5; CDR3 protein: CASSLNRGREQYF; CDR3 DNA: TGTGCCAGCAGTTTAAACAGGGGGCGCGAGCAGTACTTC
D gene: NA; clone size: few; J gene: TRBJ1-2; V gene: TRBV5-1; CDR3 protein: CASSLGHSYGYTF; CDR3 DNA: TGCGCCAGCAGCTTGGGGCACAGCTATGGCTACACCTTC
D gene: TRBD2; clone size: NA; J gene: TRBJ2-5; V gene: TRBV7-7; CDR3 protein: CASSLAGRGTGETQYF; CDR3 DNA: TGTGCTAGCAGCTTAGCGGGCCGGGGGACGGGGGAGACCCAGTACTTC
D gene: NA; clone size: NA; J gene: TRBJ1-4; V gene: TRBV19; CDR3 protein: CASSATGRKLFF; CDR3 DNA: TGTGCCAGTAGTGCGACAGGACGCAAACTGTTTTTT
D gene: NA; clone size: NA; J gene: TRBJ1-1; V gene: TRBV10-3; CDR3 protein: CATGQANTEAFF; CDR3 DNA: TGTGCCACGGGACAAGCGAACACTGAAGCTTTCTTT
D gene: TRBD2; clone size: NA; J gene: TRBJ2-7; V gene: TRBV28; CDR3 protein: CASSPPGLAGTYEQYF; CDR3 DNA: TGTGCCAGCAGTCCCCCCGGACTAGCGGGGACCTACGAGCAGTACTTC
D gene: TRBD1; clone size: NA; J gene: TRBJ1-3; V gene: TRBV14; CDR3 protein: CASSQADRATIYF; CDR3 DNA: TGTGCCAGCAGCCAAGCGGACAGGGCCACCATATATTTT
D gene: TRBD2; clone size: NA; J gene: TRBJ2-3; V gene: TRBV5-4; CDR3 protein: CASSLRRLAGPDTQYF; CDR3 DNA: TGTGCCAGCAGCTTGCGAAGACTAGCGGGACCAGATACGCAGTATTTT
D gene: NA; clone size: few; J gene: TRBJ1-1; V gene: TRBV10-3; CDR3 protein: CATTGRTNTEAFF; CDR3 DNA: TGTGCCACCACAGGACGTACGAACACTGAAGCTTTCTTT